These 22 T cell receptor beta chains came from one sample sequenced in a study of T cell repertoires in cytomegalovirus infection. Their antigens are not known. Each CDR3 protein gets one entry after TCRdb re-called the reads with MiXCR. The sample includes approximately 70,000 distinct CDR3 sequences, more than 20% of them seen just once. Sequencing used PBMCs, sequenced either directly or after in vitro stimulation (not recorded which). Every receptor here comes from a human donor in good health (CMV status not recorded). Some clones in this sample may be carry-over from other donors' samples.

This rearrangement joins TRBV6-5 to TRBJ2-1; 9 bases are a match to TRBD2. Germline V gene data show CDR1 as MNHEY and CDR2 as SVGAGI. The trim removed 5 bases at V and 0 bases at J, leaving 5 bases unmatched. The CDR3 covers 16 residues. In nucleotides, the CDR3 is TGTGCCAGCAGTCGCGTAGCGGGAGTCTCCTACAATGAGCAGTTCTTC. Protein sequence: CASSRVAGVSYNEQFF.

Note on this clonotype: A much bigger clone sits one base away, suggesting this may be a read error. Because the CDR3 is missing its conserved closing phenylalanine or tryptophan, this is likely a read error. The genes are TRBV12-3 or TRBV12-4 and TRBJ1-5; 7 positions agree with TRBD1. V was pared by 5 bases and J by 6 bases, with 10 bases of the junction left unmatched. CDR3 length: 15 residues. Here the CDR3 reads CASSTLGRGGQPQHL. The CDR3 DNA sequence: TGTGCCAGCAGTACCCTCGGCAGGGGGGGTCAGCCCCAGCATCTT.

There are many counts of this clonotype. The rearrangement links TRBV7-3 to TRBJ1-1, with 7 bases aligning to TRBD1. The V and J ends lost 4 bases and 2 bases, in that order; junction bases with no gene match: 4. Looked up from germline, CDR1 is SGHTA and CDR2 is FQGTGA. This CDR3 spans 14 amino acids. This chain's CDR3 is CASSSTGYNTEAFF. The DNA for the CDR3 is TGTGCCAGCAGCTCGACAGGGTATAACACTGAAGCTTTCTTT.

The rearrangement uses TRBV12-3 or TRBV12-4 and TRBJ2-7; D call uncertain. The CDR3 totals 14 residues. V was cut by 4 bases and J by 5 bases, with 15 bases left in between. The CDR3 spells CASSYLAALNEQYF. The CDR3 nucleotides are TGTGCCAGCAGTTATCTGGCGGCCCTTAACGAGCAGTACTTC.

The chain combines TRBV20-1 with TRBJ2-1; 8 bases match TRBD2. Germline values: CDR1 DFQATT, CDR2 SNEGSKA (reference sequence). The CDR3 contains 15 residues. With 3 bases clipped from V and 4 bases from J, the junction kept 8 bases outside the gene matches. The CDR3 spells CSASIPIAGYNEQFF. The CDR3 coding sequence is TGCAGTGCTAGTATTCCTATAGCGGGGTACAATGAGCAGTTCTTC.

About this clonotype: A much bigger clone sits one base away, suggesting this may be a read error. V usage is TRBV4-1 and J usage is TRBJ2-3; 16 positions match TRBD2. Germline CDR1 reads MGHRA; CDR2 reads YSYEKL. There are 17 residues in the CDR3. CDR3 protein: CASSPGLAGGGTDTEYF. The CDR3 DNA reads as TGCGCCAGCAGCCCGGGACTAGCGGGGGGGGGCACAGATACGGAGTATTTT.

The chain uses TRBV12-3 or TRBV12-4 and TRBJ1-1; the D gene is possibly TRBD1 (5 bases). The CDR3 has 13 amino acids. Trimming removed 0 bases at V and 6 bases at J, with 8 bases between. CDR3 protein: CASSLAWDSEAFF. CDR3 DNA: TGTGCCAGCAGTTTAGCGTGGGACTCTGAAGCTTTCTTT.

The V and J genes are TRBV5-4 and TRBJ1-4; D is uncertain. The ends were cut back, 1 base at V and 8 bases at J, with 9 bases in the middle. The CDR3 covers 13 residues. Germline values: CDR1 SGHNT, CDR2 YYREEE (reference sequence). CDR3 region: CASSLWVGEKLFF. The CDR3 DNA sequence: TGTGCCAGCAGCTTGTGGGTTGGCGAAAAACTGTTTTTT.

On this clonotype: A much larger clone is a single base away; this may be a read error. CDR3 region: CASSLTGGGNSTNTGELFF. CDR3 sequence (DNA): TGTGCCAGCAGCTTAACTGGGGGGGGGAACTCTACGAACACCGGGGAGCTGTTTTTT. The chain links TRBV7-2 to TRBJ2-2; TRBD2 agrees at 7 bases. V was pared by 2 bases and J by 0 bases, with 12 bases of the junction left unmatched. Germline V gene data show CDR1 as SGHTA and CDR2 as FQGNSA. This CDR3 contains 19 residues.

This clonotype has only a few counts. The chain couples TRBV4-1 to TRBJ1-2; D gene uncertain. Trimming shortened V by 4 bases and J by 1 base, and 13 bases separated the two germline ends. There are 15 residues in the CDR3. In germline, CDR1 is MGHRA, CDR2 YSYEKL. The DNA for the CDR3 is TGCGCCAGCAGCCCGTATGTGAGTTATAACTATGGCTACACCTTC. Translation gives CASSPYVSYNYGYTF.

Ten or more counts support this clonotype. This CDR3 reads CASSSGELVQPQHF. Here the CDR3 DNA reads TGTGCCAGCAGTTCAGGGGAACTGGTACAGCCCCAGCATTTT. This rearrangement joins TRBV12-3 or TRBV12-4 to TRBJ1-5, with D possibly matching TRBD1 (6 bases). The CDR3 loop spans 14 amino acids. Trimming removed 4 bases from V and 7 bases from J, with 14 bases in between.

This clonotype was counted between two and nine times. This chain connects TRBV7-9 to TRBJ1-1; D is unclear. The CDR3 has 12 residues. CDR1 is SEHNR and CDR2 is FQNEAQ in the germline V gene (reference sequence). Trimming took off 2 bases at V and 6 bases at J, with 7 bases between the two ends. The CDR3 reads CASSLTPAEAFF. The CDR3 region has the DNA TGTGCCAGCAGCTTAACCCCAGCTGAAGCTTTCTTT.

This clonotype was seen a few times. The chain couples TRBV20-1 to TRBJ2-7; D perhaps matches TRBD2 (6 bases). CDR1 DFQATT and CDR2 SNEGSKA come from the germline V gene (reference sequence). The V and J ends lost 6 bases and 5 bases respectively, with 23 bases between them. The CDR3 is 15 amino acids. Here the CDR3 reads CSAARDGGKMDEQYF. The CDR3 nucleotides read TGCAGTGCGGCTCGAGACGGCGGGAAAATGGACGAGCAGTACTTC.

The chain couples TRBV6-5 to TRBJ1-6; the D is unclear. The germline V gene encodes CDR1 MNHEY and CDR2 SVGAGI. The CDR3 has 13 amino acids. The V gene lost 4 bases and the J gene lost 5 bases, with 6 bases spanning the gap. CDR3 protein: CASSSENNSPLHF. As DNA, the CDR3 is TGTGCCAGCAGTTCAGAGAATAATTCACCCCTCCACTTT.

The chain carries TRBV28 and TRBJ2-3; D is possibly TRBD2 (6 bases). The CDR3 is 14 amino acids. CDR1 is MDHEN and CDR2 is SYDVKM in the germline V gene. Trimming cost V 3 bases and J 0 bases, with 7 bases left between them. Written as DNA, the CDR3 is TGTGCCAGCAGTTTGGGGACTAGCACAGATACGCAGTATTTT. Amino acids: CASSLGTSTDTQYF.

In DNA, the CDR3 is TGTGCCACCAGTGAGACAGACAGGGATCCCCAGCATTTT. Its protein product is CATSETDRDPQHF. This chain uses TRBV24-1 with TRBJ1-5, with 7 bases lining up with TRBD1. The CDR3 has 13 residues. V lost 4 bases to trimming and J lost 10 bases; unmatched junction nucleotides: 6. The germline V gene has CDR1 KGHDR and CDR2 SFDVKD.

This clonotype was recorded a few times. The CDR3 here is CASSSVTGAEDIQYF. The CDR3 DNA sequence: TGTGCCAGCAGTTCCGTGACAGGGGCCGAGGACATTCAGTACTTC. The V call is TRBV12-3 or TRBV12-4, the J call TRBJ2-4; 8 bases are shared with TRBD1. The CDR3 is 15 amino acids. Trimming at V came to 4 bases and at J to 8 bases, leaving 10 bases not matched to a gene.

This clonotype occurred once. A much larger clone sits a single nucleotide away, making a read error possible. The CDR3 ends on some other residue instead of the conserved phenylalanine or tryptophan, so this is likely a read error. CDR3 coding DNA: TGTGCCAGCAGGTTCCGGGACGCGGGGTACAATGAGCAGTTCTCC. Its protein product is CASRFRDAGYNEQFS. The genes are TRBV7-8 and TRBJ2-1; D may be TRBD2 (6 bases). The V gene lost 6 bases and the J gene lost 4 bases, with 16 bases spanning the gap. The germline gives CDR1 SGHVS, CDR2 FQNEAQ. The CDR3 runs 15 residues.

CDR3 bases: TGCGCCAGCAGCTCGGAGGGACTAGCGGCCACCGGGGAGCTGTTTTTT. Its translation: CASSSEGLAATGELFF. This chain uses TRBV5-1 with TRBJ2-2; 11 nucleotides align to TRBD2. From germline, CDR1 is SGHRS and CDR2 YFSETQ. Losses at the gene ends were 3 bases for V and 4 bases for J; bases not matched to a gene: 5. The CDR3 runs to 16 residues.

This sequence joins TRBV30 and TRBJ1-5, with D perhaps matching TRBD1 (5 bases). CDR3 length: 15 residues. CDR1 GTSNPN and CDR2 SVGIG come from the germline V gene (reference sequence). Trimming removed 0 bases at V and 7 bases at J, with 16 bases between. The CDR3: CAWSVGSGLGQPQHF. The CDR3 nucleotides read TGTGCCTGGAGTGTAGGGTCAGGGTTGGGACAGCCCCAGCATTTT.

This clonotype was recorded a few times. The J gene is TRBJ2-1, the V gene TRBV6-2 or TRBV6-3; D not resolved. Germline V gene data show CDR1 as MNHEY and CDR2 as SVGEGT. Trimming removed 2 bases from V and 2 bases from J, with 4 bases in between. The CDR3 length is 13 residues. The DNA for the CDR3 is TGTGCCAGCAGTTACCCTGCCTACAATGAGCAGTTCTTC. Translated, it gives CASSYPAYNEQFF.

The chain combines TRBV7-2 with TRBJ2-1; D is possibly TRBD2 (5 bases). The CDR3 is made up of 17 amino acids. Trimming left V 5 bases short and J 8 bases short, with 25 bases between. Germline V gives CDR1 SGHTA, CDR2 FQGNSA. The CDR3 nucleotides read TGTGCCAGCAGCCCCAACGCGGGCGCGGTTCGTAGCGATGAGCAGTTCTTC. It specifies CASSPNAGAVRSDEQFF.